A selection of T cell receptor beta chains follows, all from one sample in a study of shared clonotypes between healthy human individuals. This table comes from immunoSEQ multiplex PCR, and its TCRdb copy is limited to in-frame clones, with some not included. The sample has approximately 530,000 clones; roughly 95% are singletons. What was sequenced was naive CD4+ T cells sorted from blood. The receptors originated from a woman under 40 in good health. The CDR3 runs from the conserved cysteine through the conserved F or W. A D gene is named only where the DNA matches it firmly. Expanded clones get a size class; other rows say once, few or many, or leave the size out.

>TRBV28|-|TRBD1|TRBJ1-2
CASSLSGTGGFGYTF
TGTGCCAGCAGTTTATCAGGGACAGGCGGGTTTGGCTACACCTTC
>TRBV25-1|-|-|TRBJ2-1
CASSEWNPPEHEQFF
TGTGCCAGCAGTGAATGGAACCCGCCTGAGCATGAGCAGTTCTTC
>TRBV28|-|-|TRBJ2-5
CASTRTVSDLQETQYF
TGTGCCAGCACCCGGACAGTGAGTGATTTACAAGAGACCCAGTACTTC
>TRBV27|-|-|TRBJ1-5
CASSLLAASNQPQHF
TGTGCCAGCAGTTTACTTGCGGCCTCCAATCAGCCCCAGCATTTT
>TRBV5-8|-|TRBD1|TRBJ2-3
CASSRDTGTGRGTQYF
TGTGCCAGCAGCCGGGACACCGGGACAGGGCGTGGTACGCAGTATTTT
>TRBV19|-|-|TRBJ2-5
CASSIDNPGLSQETQYF
TGTGCCAGTAGTATAGATAATCCGGGACTCTCTCAAGAGACCCAGTACTTC
>TRBV18|-|-|TRBJ2-7
CASSPGRQTVEQYF
TGTGCCAGCTCACCAGGACGACAGACTGTCGAGCAGTACTTC
>TRBV7-6|-|TRBD2|TRBJ2-3
CASSLEAGVADTQYF
TGTGCCAGCAGCTTAGAAGCGGGAGTGGCAGATACGCAGTATTTT
>TRBV5-4|once|-|TRBJ1-5
CASSRGRDNQPQHF
TGTGCCAGCAGCCGGGGACGGGACAATCAGCCCCAGCATTTT
>TRBV6-5|-|TRBD1|TRBJ2-5
CASSYGTGWGETQYF
TGTGCCAGCAGTTACGGGACAGGGTGGGGAGAGACCCAGTACTTC
>TRBV11-1|-|-|TRBJ2-1
CASSELGNNEQFF
TGTGCCAGCAGTGAGTTGGGTAACAATGAGCAGTTCTTC
>TRBV28|-|-|TRBJ1-3
CASSAAEFSGNTIYF
TGTGCCAGCAGCGCGGCGGAGTTCTCTGGAAACACCATATATTTT
>TRBV29-1|-|-|TRBJ2-3
CSVRVSGKTDTQYF
TGCAGCGTTAGGGTTAGCGGAAAAACAGATACGCAGTATTTT
>TRBV29-1|-|-|TRBJ2-6
CSVVGPGANVLTF
TGCAGCGTTGTGGGTCCCGGGGCCAACGTCCTGACTTTC
>TRBV2|-|-|TRBJ1-4
CASSEDQPNEKLFF
TGTGCCAGCAGTGAAGACCAGCCTAATGAAAAACTGTTTTTT
>TRBV7-9|-|-|TRBJ2-7
CASSSGRGASYEQYF
TGTGCCAGCAGCTCGGGACGGGGGGCCTCCTACGAGCAGTACTTC
>TRBV11-3|-|TRBD2|TRBJ2-3
CASSLEGIASGLRDTQYF
TGTGCCAGCAGCTTAGAAGGGATTGCTAGCGGGTTAAGAGATACGCAGTATTTT
>TRBV2|-|-|TRBJ2-1
CASSVASSYNEQFF
TGTGCCAGCAGTGTCGCGAGCTCCTACAATGAGCAGTTCTTC
>TRBV6-4|-|TRBD1|TRBJ2-1
CASSETGGFEQFF
TGTGCCAGCAGTGAAACAGGGGGCTTTGAGCAGTTCTTC
>TRBV5-4|-|-|TRBJ2-7
CASTPGGSSYEQYF
TGTGCCAGCACCCCTGGCGGTAGCTCCTACGAGCAGTACTTC
>TRBV7-3|-|-|TRBJ2-1
CASSLTRDEQFF
TGTGCCAGCAGCTTAACGAGAGATGAGCAGTTCTTC
>TRBV27|-|-|TRBJ2-5
CASSQGLGRGKETQYF
TGTGCCAGCAGTCAGGGACTGGGGCGGGGAAAAGAGACCCAGTACTTC
>TRBV5-5|-|-|TRBJ2-7
CASTLPMAGSYEQYF
TGTGCCAGCACACTCCCAATGGCGGGCTCCTACGAGCAGTACTTC
>TRBV11-1|-|-|TRBJ2-7
CASSSRSGAISPYEQYF
TGTGCCAGCAGCTCCCGGTCAGGTGCTATCTCTCCTTACGAGCAGTACTTC
>TRBV7-7|-|TRBD1|TRBJ2-5
CASSPTGGGETQYF
TGTGCCAGCAGTCCAACAGGGGGCGGAGAGACCCAGTACTTC
>TRBV7-9|-|-|TRBJ2-7
CASSPQGGRTSYEQYF
TGTGCCAGCAGTCCTCAGGGAGGCAGGACCTCCTACGAGCAGTACTTC
>TRBV4-2|-|-|TRBJ2-2
CASSREGNPGELFF
TGTGCCAGCAGCCGGGAAGGGAACCCCGGGGAGCTGTTTTTT
>TRBV19|-|-|TRBJ1-1
CASSRSNTEAFF
TGTGCCAGTTCAAGATCGAACACTGAAGCTTTCTTT
>TRBV7-9|-|-|TRBJ1-3
CASSLLGGNTIYF
TGTGCCAGCAGCTTATTGGGGGGAAACACCATATATTTT
>TRBV5-1|-|TRBD1|TRBJ1-3
CASSLEGALGNTIYF
TGCGCCAGCAGCTTAGAGGGGGCGTTAGGAAACACCATATATTTT
>TRBV10-3|-|-|TRBJ1-1
CAISEGNTEAFF
TGTGCCATCAGTGAGGGGAACACTGAAGCTTTCTTT
>TRBV19|-|TRBD2|TRBJ2-1
CAMTGTSDRGAYNEQFF
TGTGCCATGACCGGGACTAGCGATCGTGGGGCTTACAATGAGCAGTTCTTC
>TRBV9|-|-|TRBJ2-1
CASSVEHLSYNEQFF
TGTGCCAGCAGCGTAGAGCACCTCTCCTACAATGAGCAGTTCTTC